The rows below give T cell receptor beta chains drawn from one sample of a study of blood T cell repertoires in COVID-19. TCRdb keeps only in-frame clones here, not all; method: immunoSEQ multiplex PCR. The table shows a few hundred thousand clones, with 91% occurring only once. The sequencing input was PBMCs or T cells enriched from blood (not recorded which). The receptors come from a human donor in a cohort exposed to, infected with or recovered from COVID-19 (not recorded which). The donor label of this sample is uncertain. Each CDR3 is given with its conserved first and last residue. The D gene is left open where the match is weak. Where a row states a size, it is once, few, many or the class of an expanded clone; other rows omit it.

cdr3_aa: CASSLFPLDRTNTGELFF; cdr3_nt: TGTGCCAGCAGCTTATTCCCGCTCGACAGGACGAACACCGGGGAGCTGTTTTTT; v_call: TRBV7-9; d_call: .; j_call: TRBJ2-2; clone_size: few
cdr3_aa: CASSTQGASSYNEQFF; cdr3_nt: TGTGCCAGCAGCACACAGGGGGCGAGCTCCTACAATGAGCAGTTCTTC; v_call: TRBV7-9; d_call: TRBD1; j_call: TRBJ2-1; clone_size: .
cdr3_aa: CASSSEAGSYNSPLHF; cdr3_nt: TGTGCCAGCAGTTCCGAGGCCGGCTCCTATAATTCACCCCTCCACTTT; v_call: TRBV6-5; d_call: .; j_call: TRBJ1-6; clone_size: .
cdr3_aa: CASSSDRPFTEAFF; cdr3_nt: TGTGCCAGCAGTTCCGACAGGCCTTTTACTGAAGCTTTCTTT; v_call: TRBV6-5; d_call: .; j_call: TRBJ1-1; clone_size: .
cdr3_aa: CASSPRGTSGGAWETQYF; cdr3_nt: TGTGCCAGCAGCCCCAGAGGGACTAGCGGGGGGGCCTGGGAGACCCAGTACTTC; v_call: TRBV9; d_call: TRBD2; j_call: TRBJ2-5; clone_size: .
cdr3_aa: CASSEWGTGSSGANVLTF; cdr3_nt: TGTGCCAGCAGTGAATGGGGGACAGGGAGCTCTGGGGCCAACGTCCTGACTTTC; v_call: TRBV2; d_call: TRBD1; j_call: TRBJ2-6; clone_size: .
cdr3_aa: CASTITPARGNEQFF; cdr3_nt: TGTGCCAGTACCATTACCCCTGCCAGGGGTAATGAGCAGTTCTTC; v_call: TRBV19; d_call: .; j_call: TRBJ2-1; clone_size: .
cdr3_aa: CAWGAIEQYF; cdr3_nt: TGTGCCTGGGGTGCTATAGAGCAGTACTTC; v_call: TRBV30; d_call: .; j_call: TRBJ2-7; clone_size: .
cdr3_aa: CASSRGDTDTQYF; cdr3_nt: TGCGCCAGCTCCAGGGGGGACACAGATACGCAGTATTTT; v_call: TRBV10-1; d_call: .; j_call: TRBJ2-3; clone_size: .
cdr3_aa: CASSPPLAGNEKLFF; cdr3_nt: TGTGCCAGCTCACCACCGTTGGCGGGAAATGAAAAACTGTTTTTT; v_call: TRBV18; d_call: .; j_call: TRBJ1-4; clone_size: .
cdr3_aa: CAWSVRDRAGNEQFF; cdr3_nt: TGTGCCTGGAGTGTACGGGACAGGGCAGGGAATGAGCAGTTCTTC; v_call: TRBV30; d_call: TRBD1; j_call: TRBJ2-1; clone_size: .
cdr3_aa: CASSPDQASQFF; cdr3_nt: TGTGCCAGCAGTCCCGATCAGGCCTCCCAGTTCTTC; v_call: TRBV6-6; d_call: .; j_call: TRBJ2-1; clone_size: .
cdr3_aa: CASSQDRLRQGDTDTQYF; cdr3_nt: TGTGCCAGCAGCCAAGATCGCCTACGACAGGGGGACACAGATACGCAGTATTTT; v_call: TRBV14; d_call: TRBD1; j_call: TRBJ2-3; clone_size: .
cdr3_aa: CASSLGAANSPLHF; cdr3_nt: TGTGCCAGCAGCTTAGGGGCCGCTAATTCACCCCTCCACTTT; v_call: TRBV11-2; d_call: .; j_call: TRBJ1-6; clone_size: few
cdr3_aa: CASRRQGGATEAFF; cdr3_nt: TGTGCCAGCAGGAGACAGGGGGGGGCCACTGAAGCTTTCTTT; v_call: TRBV6-5; d_call: TRBD1; j_call: TRBJ1-1; clone_size: .
cdr3_aa: CASSSGQGARENEQFF; cdr3_nt: TGTGCCAGCAGCTCCGGACAGGGGGCGCGTGAGAATGAGCAGTTCTTC; v_call: TRBV5-4; d_call: TRBD1; j_call: TRBJ2-1; clone_size: .
cdr3_aa: CASSPRIGEINTEAFF; cdr3_nt: TGTGCCAGCTCACCCAGGATAGGGGAAATAAACACTGAAGCTTTCTTT; v_call: TRBV18; d_call: .; j_call: TRBJ1-1; clone_size: .
cdr3_aa: CASSLTSGLAYNEQFF; cdr3_nt: TGTGCCAGCAGCCTCACGTCGGGACTGGCGTACAATGAGCAGTTCTTC; v_call: TRBV7-9; d_call: .; j_call: TRBJ2-1; clone_size: .
cdr3_aa: CASSVLSLGSNEQFF; cdr3_nt: TGTGCCAGCAGTGTACTCTCCCTGGGGAGCAATGAGCAGTTCTTC; v_call: TRBV6-2/TRBV6-3; d_call: .; j_call: TRBJ2-1; clone_size: few
cdr3_aa: CASSSVGQAYSSYNSPLHF; cdr3_nt: TGTGCCAGCAGCTCGGTGGGACAGGCATATAGCTCCTATAATTCACCCCTCCACTTT; v_call: TRBV5-4; d_call: TRBD1; j_call: TRBJ1-6; clone_size: .
cdr3_aa: CASLRQSNTEAFF; cdr3_nt: TGTGCCAGCTTACGTCAGTCGAACACTGAAGCTTTCTTT; v_call: TRBV7-2; d_call: .; j_call: TRBJ1-1; clone_size: once
cdr3_aa: CASSIWGGARNEQFF; cdr3_nt: TGTGCCAGTAGTATCTGGGGGGGGGCTCGCAATGAGCAGTTCTTC; v_call: TRBV19; d_call: .; j_call: TRBJ2-1; clone_size: .
cdr3_aa: CSVGVAGVTQYF; cdr3_nt: TGCAGCGTGGGAGTAGCGGGGGTTACGCAGTATTTT; v_call: TRBV29-1; d_call: TRBD2; j_call: TRBJ2-3; clone_size: .
cdr3_aa: CAIGTPPGQGHGYTF; cdr3_nt: TGTGCCATCGGCACGCCCCCGGGACAGGGTCATGGCTACACCTTC; v_call: TRBV10-3; d_call: TRBD1; j_call: TRBJ1-2; clone_size: .
cdr3_aa: CASSHASLGLGGGGNTQYF; cdr3_nt: TGTGCCAGCAGCCATGCTTCACTGGGCCTAGGCGGGGGAGGGAATACGCAGTATTTT; v_call: TRBV4-2; d_call: TRBD2; j_call: TRBJ2-3; clone_size: .
cdr3_aa: CATSRPSGQEDTQYF; cdr3_nt: TGTGCCACCAGCAGACCCTCGGGACAGGAAGATACGCAGTATTTT; v_call: TRBV15; d_call: TRBD1; j_call: TRBJ2-3; clone_size: .
cdr3_aa: CASSPGLPNTGELFF; cdr3_nt: TGCGCCAGCAGCCCCGGACTACCGAACACCGGGGAGCTGTTTTTT; v_call: TRBV4-1; d_call: .; j_call: TRBJ2-2; clone_size: .
cdr3_aa: CASNPQGFSTDTQYF; cdr3_nt: TGTGCCAGCAACCCCCAGGGATTTAGCACAGATACGCAGTATTTT; v_call: TRBV7-9; d_call: .; j_call: TRBJ2-3; clone_size: .
cdr3_aa: CASSSGQGGETQYF; cdr3_nt: TGCGCCAGCAGCTCGGGACAGGGAGGGGAGACCCAGTACTTC; v_call: TRBV5-1; d_call: TRBD1; j_call: TRBJ2-5; clone_size: .
cdr3_aa: CATSRDRGSGGDEQYF; cdr3_nt: TGTGCCACCAGCAGAGATCGCGGTAGCGGGGGGGACGAGCAGTACTTC; v_call: TRBV15; d_call: TRBD2; j_call: TRBJ2-7; clone_size: .
cdr3_aa: CASSLGQGLGEKLFF; cdr3_nt: TGTGCCAGCAGCTTAGGTCAGGGGTTGGGTGAAAAACTGTTTTTT; v_call: TRBV13; d_call: .; j_call: TRBJ1-4; clone_size: .
cdr3_aa: CATSRIDRGRNEKLFF; cdr3_nt: TGTGCCACCAGCAGAATCGACAGGGGGAGGAATGAAAAACTGTTTTTT; v_call: TRBV15; d_call: TRBD1; j_call: TRBJ1-4; clone_size: .
cdr3_aa: CAISGRGQPQHF; cdr3_nt: TGTGCCATCAGTGGGAGGGGTCAGCCCCAGCATTTT; v_call: TRBV10-3; d_call: .; j_call: TRBJ1-5; clone_size: .
cdr3_aa: CASSLGQAVNQPQHF; cdr3_nt: TGTGCCAGCAGCTTAGGACAGGCCGTCAATCAGCCCCAGCATTTT; v_call: TRBV7-6; d_call: .; j_call: TRBJ1-5; clone_size: .
cdr3_aa: CASSLDGQRQPQHF; cdr3_nt: TGTGCCAGCAGCTTGGATGGACAAAGACAGCCCCAGCATTTT; v_call: TRBV5-4; d_call: .; j_call: TRBJ1-5; clone_size: few
cdr3_aa: CASSLRTGAQSPPLHF; cdr3_nt: TGTGCCAGCAGTCTACGGACAGGGGCTCAATCTCCACCCCTCCACTTT; v_call: TRBV27; d_call: TRBD1; j_call: TRBJ1-6; clone_size: .
cdr3_aa: CASSLVGTGNYGYTF; cdr3_nt: TGCGCCAGCAGCTTGGTTGGGACAGGGAACTATGGCTACACCTTC; v_call: TRBV5-1; d_call: TRBD1; j_call: TRBJ1-2; clone_size: .
cdr3_aa: CASGFVRDSPLHF; cdr3_nt: TGTGCTAGTGGTTTCGTCCGCGATTCACCCCTCCACTTT; v_call: TRBV12-5; d_call: .; j_call: TRBJ1-6; clone_size: .
cdr3_aa: CAWRAPGANEKLFF; cdr3_nt: TGTGCCTGGAGAGCCCCGGGAGCTAATGAAAAACTGTTTTTT; v_call: TRBV30; d_call: .; j_call: TRBJ1-4; clone_size: .
cdr3_aa: CASSYRTGYYEQYF; cdr3_nt: TGTGCCAGCAGTTACCGGACAGGGTACTACGAGCAGTACTTC; v_call: TRBV6-5; d_call: TRBD1; j_call: TRBJ2-7; clone_size: .
cdr3_aa: CASSPQGQANTIYF; cdr3_nt: TGTGCCAGCTCACCGCAGGGACAGGCAAACACCATATATTTT; v_call: TRBV18; d_call: TRBD1; j_call: TRBJ1-3; clone_size: .
cdr3_aa: CASTGGGGRTDTQYF; cdr3_nt: TGTGCCAGCACCGGAGGGGGGGGGAGAACAGATACGCAGTATTTT; v_call: TRBV3-1/TRBV3-2; d_call: .; j_call: TRBJ2-3; clone_size: once
cdr3_aa: CASSPRDRGRGNQPQHF; cdr3_nt: TGTGCCAGTAGTCCAAGGGACAGGGGCCGGGGGAATCAGCCCCAGCATTTT; v_call: TRBV19; d_call: TRBD1; j_call: TRBJ1-5; clone_size: .
cdr3_aa: CASTRQGRNEQYF; cdr3_nt: TGTGCCAGCACGAGACAGGGGAGGAACGAGCAGTACTTC; v_call: TRBV6-5; d_call: TRBD1; j_call: TRBJ2-7; clone_size: .
cdr3_aa: CASSFPRDSGYTF; cdr3_nt: TGTGCCAGCAGCTTTCCCCGGGACAGTGGCTACACCTTC; v_call: TRBV7-9; d_call: TRBD1; j_call: TRBJ1-2; clone_size: .
cdr3_aa: CASKPGQETYEQYF; cdr3_nt: TGCGCCAGCAAACCGGGACAGGAGACCTACGAGCAGTACTTC; v_call: TRBV5-1; d_call: TRBD1; j_call: TRBJ2-7; clone_size: .
cdr3_aa: CASSLGDMRSRGDSPLHF; cdr3_nt: TGTGCCAGCAGCTTAGGGGACATGCGAAGTCGGGGCGATTCACCCCTCCACTTT; v_call: TRBV7-9; d_call: .; j_call: TRBJ1-6; clone_size: .
cdr3_aa: CASSQALPVVNYGYTF; cdr3_nt: TGTGCCAGCAGCCAAGCTCTGCCAGTGGTTAACTATGGCTACACCTTC; v_call: TRBV4-2; d_call: .; j_call: TRBJ1-2; clone_size: .